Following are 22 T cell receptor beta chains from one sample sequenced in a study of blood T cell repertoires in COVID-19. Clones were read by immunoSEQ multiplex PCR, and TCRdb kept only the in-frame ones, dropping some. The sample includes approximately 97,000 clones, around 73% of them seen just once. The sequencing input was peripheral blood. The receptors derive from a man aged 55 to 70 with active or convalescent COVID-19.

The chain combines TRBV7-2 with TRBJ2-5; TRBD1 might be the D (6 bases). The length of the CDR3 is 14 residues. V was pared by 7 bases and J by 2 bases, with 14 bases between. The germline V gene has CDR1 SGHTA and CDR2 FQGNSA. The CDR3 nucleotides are TGTGCCAGCACAGGACAGTCTCGTCAAGAGACCCAGTACTTC. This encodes CASTGQSRQETQYF.

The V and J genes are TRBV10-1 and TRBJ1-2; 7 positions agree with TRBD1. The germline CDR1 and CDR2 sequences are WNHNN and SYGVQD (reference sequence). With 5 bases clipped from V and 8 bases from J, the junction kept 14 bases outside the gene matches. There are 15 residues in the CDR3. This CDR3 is CASSRDREGPGGYTF. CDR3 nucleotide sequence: TGCGCCAGCAGTCGAGACAGGGAAGGCCCCGGAGGCTACACCTTC.

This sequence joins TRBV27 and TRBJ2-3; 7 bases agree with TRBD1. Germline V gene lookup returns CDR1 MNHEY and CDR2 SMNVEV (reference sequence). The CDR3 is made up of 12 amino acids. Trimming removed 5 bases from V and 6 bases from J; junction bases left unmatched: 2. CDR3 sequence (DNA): TGTGCCAGCAGTCCCAGGGGGGATACGCAGTATTTT. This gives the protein CASSPRGDTQYF.

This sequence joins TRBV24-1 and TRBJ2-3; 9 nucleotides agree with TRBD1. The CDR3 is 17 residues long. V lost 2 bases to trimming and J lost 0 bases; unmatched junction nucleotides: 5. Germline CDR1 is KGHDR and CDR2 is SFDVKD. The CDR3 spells CATSDWSDRGSTDTQYF. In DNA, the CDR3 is TGTGCCACCAGTGATTGGAGTGACAGGGGGAGCACAGATACGCAGTATTTT.

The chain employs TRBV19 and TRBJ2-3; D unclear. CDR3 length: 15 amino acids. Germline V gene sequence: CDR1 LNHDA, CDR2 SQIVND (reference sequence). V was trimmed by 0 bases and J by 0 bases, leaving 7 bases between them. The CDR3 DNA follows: TGTGCCAGTAGTATAGACTTTCCTAGCACAGATACGCAGTATTTT. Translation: CASSIDFPSTDTQYF.

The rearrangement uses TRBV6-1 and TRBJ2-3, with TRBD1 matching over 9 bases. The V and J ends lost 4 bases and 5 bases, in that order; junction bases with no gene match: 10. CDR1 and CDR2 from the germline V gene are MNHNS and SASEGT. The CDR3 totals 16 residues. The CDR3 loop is CASSARTGATLDTQYF. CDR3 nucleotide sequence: TGTGCCAGCAGTGCAAGGACAGGGGCTACCTTAGATACGCAGTATTTT.

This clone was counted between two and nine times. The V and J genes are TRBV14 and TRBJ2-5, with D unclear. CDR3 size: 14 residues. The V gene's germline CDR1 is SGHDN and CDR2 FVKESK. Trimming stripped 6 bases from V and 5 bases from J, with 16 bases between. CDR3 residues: CASSPYPGAETQYF. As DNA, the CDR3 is TGTGCCAGCAGTCCATACCCCGGAGCGGAGACCCAGTACTTC.

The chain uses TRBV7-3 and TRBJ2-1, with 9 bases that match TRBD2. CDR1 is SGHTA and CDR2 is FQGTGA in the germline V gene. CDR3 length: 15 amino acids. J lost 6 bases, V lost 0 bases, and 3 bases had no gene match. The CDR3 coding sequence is TGTGCCAGCAGCTTAACCGGCGGGAGGGGCAATGAGCAGTTCTTC. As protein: CASSLTGGRGNEQFF.

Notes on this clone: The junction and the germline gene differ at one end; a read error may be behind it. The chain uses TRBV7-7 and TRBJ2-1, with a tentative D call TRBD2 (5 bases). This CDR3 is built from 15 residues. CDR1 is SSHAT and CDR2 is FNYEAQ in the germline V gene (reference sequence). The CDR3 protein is CASSNGLASYNEQFF. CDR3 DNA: TGTGCTAGCAGTAATGGACTGGCGTCATACAATGAGCAGTTCTTC.

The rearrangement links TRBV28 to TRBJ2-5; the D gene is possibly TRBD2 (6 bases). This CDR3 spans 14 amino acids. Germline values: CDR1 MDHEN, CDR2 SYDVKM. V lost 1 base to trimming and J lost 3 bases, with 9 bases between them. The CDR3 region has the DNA TGTGCCAGCAGTTTATTAGGCGGGAAAGAGACCCAGTACTTC. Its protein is CASSLLGGKETQYF.

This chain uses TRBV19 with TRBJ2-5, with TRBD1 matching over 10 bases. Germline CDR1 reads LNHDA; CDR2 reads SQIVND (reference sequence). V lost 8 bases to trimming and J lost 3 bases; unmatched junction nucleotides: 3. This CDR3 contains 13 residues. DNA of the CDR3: TGTGCCAGTTCAGGGACAGGGGAAGAGACCCAGTACTTC. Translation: CASSGTGEETQYF.

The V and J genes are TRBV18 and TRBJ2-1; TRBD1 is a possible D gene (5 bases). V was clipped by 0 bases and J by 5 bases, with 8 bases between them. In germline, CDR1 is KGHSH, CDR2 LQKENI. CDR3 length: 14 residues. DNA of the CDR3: TGTGCCAGCTCACCACCGACAGCGAACAATGAGCAGTTCTTC. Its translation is CASSPPTANNEQFF.

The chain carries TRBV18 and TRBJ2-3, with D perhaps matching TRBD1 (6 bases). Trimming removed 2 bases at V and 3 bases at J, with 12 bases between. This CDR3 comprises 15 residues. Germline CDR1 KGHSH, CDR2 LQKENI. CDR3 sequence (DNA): TGTGCCAGCTCACCAGGGGGCCTGCGTACAGATACGCAGTATTTT. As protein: CASSPGGLRTDTQYF. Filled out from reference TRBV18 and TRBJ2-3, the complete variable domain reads NAGVMQNPRHLVRRRGQEARLRCSPMKGHSHVYWYRQLPEEGLKFMVYLQKENIIDESGMPKERFSAEFPKEGPSILRIQQVVRGDSAAYFCASSPGGLRTDTQYFGPGTRLTVL.

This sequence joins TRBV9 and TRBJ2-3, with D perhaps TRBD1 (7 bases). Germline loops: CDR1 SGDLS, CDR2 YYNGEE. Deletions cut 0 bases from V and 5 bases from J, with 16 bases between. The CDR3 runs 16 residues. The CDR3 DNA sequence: TGTGCCAGCAGCGTAGCCGGAGGGGGCCAGGGAGATACGCAGTATTTT. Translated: CASSVAGGGQGDTQYF.

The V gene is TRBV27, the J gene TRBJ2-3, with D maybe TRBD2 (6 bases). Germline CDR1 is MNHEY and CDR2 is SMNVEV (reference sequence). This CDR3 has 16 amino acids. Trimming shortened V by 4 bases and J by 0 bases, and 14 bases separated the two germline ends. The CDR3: CASSSVAATSTDTQYF. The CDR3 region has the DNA TGTGCCAGCAGTTCCGTAGCGGCAACTAGCACAGATACGCAGTATTTT.

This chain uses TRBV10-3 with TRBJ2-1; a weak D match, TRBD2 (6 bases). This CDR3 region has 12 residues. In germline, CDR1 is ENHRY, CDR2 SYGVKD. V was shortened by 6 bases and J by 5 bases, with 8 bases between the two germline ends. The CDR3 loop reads CAIRASDNEQFF. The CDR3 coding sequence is TGTGCCATCAGGGCTAGCGACAATGAGCAGTTCTTC.

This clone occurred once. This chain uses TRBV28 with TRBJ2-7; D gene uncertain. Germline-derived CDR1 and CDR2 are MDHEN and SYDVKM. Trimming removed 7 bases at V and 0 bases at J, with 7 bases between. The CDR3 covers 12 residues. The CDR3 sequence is CASTTSSYEQYF. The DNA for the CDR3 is TGTGCCAGCACCACCAGCTCCTACGAGCAGTACTTC.

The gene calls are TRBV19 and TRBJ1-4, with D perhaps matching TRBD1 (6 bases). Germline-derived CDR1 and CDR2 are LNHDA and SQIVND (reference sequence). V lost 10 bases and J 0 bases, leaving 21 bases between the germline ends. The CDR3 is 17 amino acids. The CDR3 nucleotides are TGTGCCACCTCGCCCCCCGGGACACGGGCAACTAATGAAAAACTGTTTTTT. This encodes CATSPPGTRATNEKLFF.

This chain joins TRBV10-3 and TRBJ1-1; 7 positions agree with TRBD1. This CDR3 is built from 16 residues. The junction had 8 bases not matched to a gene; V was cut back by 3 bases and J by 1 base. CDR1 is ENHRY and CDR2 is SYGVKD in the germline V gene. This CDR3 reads CAISDHGQARNTEAFF. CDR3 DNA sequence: TGTGCCATCAGTGACCACGGACAGGCGCGGAACACTGAAGCTTTCTTT.

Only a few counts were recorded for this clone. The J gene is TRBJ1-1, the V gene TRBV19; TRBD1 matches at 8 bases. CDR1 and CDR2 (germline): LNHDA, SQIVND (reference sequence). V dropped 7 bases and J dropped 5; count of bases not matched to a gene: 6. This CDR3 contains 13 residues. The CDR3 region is CASNNRGGTEAFF. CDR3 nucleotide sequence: TGTGCCAGTAATAACAGGGGGGGGACTGAAGCTTTCTTT.

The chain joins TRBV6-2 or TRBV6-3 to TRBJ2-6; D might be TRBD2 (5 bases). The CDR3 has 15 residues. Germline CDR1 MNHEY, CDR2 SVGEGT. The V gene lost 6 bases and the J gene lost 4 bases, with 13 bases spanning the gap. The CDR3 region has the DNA TGTGCCAGCAGCCTTACCCGGAGGGGGGCCAACGTCCTGACTTTC. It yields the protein CASSLTRRGANVLTF.

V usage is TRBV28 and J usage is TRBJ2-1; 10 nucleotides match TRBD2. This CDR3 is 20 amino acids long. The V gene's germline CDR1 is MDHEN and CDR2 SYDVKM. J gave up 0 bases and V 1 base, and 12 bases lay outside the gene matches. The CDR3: CASSLFPASGGGGSYNEQFF. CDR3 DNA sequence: TGTGCCAGCAGTTTATTCCCGGCTAGCGGGGGAGGGGGCTCCTACAATGAGCAGTTCTTC.